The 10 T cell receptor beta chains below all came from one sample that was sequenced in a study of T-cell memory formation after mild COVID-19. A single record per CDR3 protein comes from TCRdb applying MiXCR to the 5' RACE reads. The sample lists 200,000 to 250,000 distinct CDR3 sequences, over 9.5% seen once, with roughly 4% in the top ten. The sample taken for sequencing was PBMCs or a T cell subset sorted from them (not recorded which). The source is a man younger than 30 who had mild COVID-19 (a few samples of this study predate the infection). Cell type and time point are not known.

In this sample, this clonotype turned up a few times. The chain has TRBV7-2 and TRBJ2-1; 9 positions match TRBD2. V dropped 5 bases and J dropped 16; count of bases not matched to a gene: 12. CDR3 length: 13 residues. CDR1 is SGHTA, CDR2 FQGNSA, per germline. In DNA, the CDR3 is TGTGCCAGCAGCGTATCTAGCGGGGAAGTGGGATTCTTC. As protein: CASSVSSGEVGFF.

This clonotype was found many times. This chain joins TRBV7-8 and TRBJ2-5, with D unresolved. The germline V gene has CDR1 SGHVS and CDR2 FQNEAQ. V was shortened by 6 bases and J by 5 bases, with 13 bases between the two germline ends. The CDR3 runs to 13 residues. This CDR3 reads CASSIRMVETQYF. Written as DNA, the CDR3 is TGTGCCAGCAGTATTCGTATGGTGGAGACCCAGTACTTC.

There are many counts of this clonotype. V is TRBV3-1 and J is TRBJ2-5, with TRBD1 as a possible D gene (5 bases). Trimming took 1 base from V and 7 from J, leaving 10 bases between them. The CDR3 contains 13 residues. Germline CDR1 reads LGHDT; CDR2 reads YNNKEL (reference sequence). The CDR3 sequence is CASSQAGHGTQYF. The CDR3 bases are TGTGCCAGCAGCCAAGCCGGACACGGGACCCAGTACTTC.

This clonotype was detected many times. The CDR3 sequence is CASSPRTGDSPLHF. The DNA for the CDR3 is TGTGCCAGCAGCCCTCGGACAGGGGATTCACCCCTCCACTTT. The chain recombines TRBV7-2 with TRBJ1-6, with 9 nucleotides matching TRBD1. The V gene end was trimmed by 5 bases and the J gene end by 8 bases; junction bases not matched to a gene: 4. Germline V gives CDR1 SGHTA, CDR2 FQGNSA. There are 14 residues in the CDR3.

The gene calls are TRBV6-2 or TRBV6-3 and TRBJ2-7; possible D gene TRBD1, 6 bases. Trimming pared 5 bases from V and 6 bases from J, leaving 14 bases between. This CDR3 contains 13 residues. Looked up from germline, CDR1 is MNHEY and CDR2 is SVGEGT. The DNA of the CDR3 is TGTGCCAGCAGTCAGGGGTTGCTGGGCGAGCAGTACGTC. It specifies CASSQGLLGEQYV.

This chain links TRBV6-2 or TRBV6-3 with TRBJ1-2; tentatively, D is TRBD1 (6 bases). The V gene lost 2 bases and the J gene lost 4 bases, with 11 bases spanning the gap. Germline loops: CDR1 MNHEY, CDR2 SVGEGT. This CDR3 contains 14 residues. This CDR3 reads CASSYRGQLYGYTF. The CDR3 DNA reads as TGTGCCAGCAGTTACCGTGGACAGCTCTATGGCTACACCTTC.

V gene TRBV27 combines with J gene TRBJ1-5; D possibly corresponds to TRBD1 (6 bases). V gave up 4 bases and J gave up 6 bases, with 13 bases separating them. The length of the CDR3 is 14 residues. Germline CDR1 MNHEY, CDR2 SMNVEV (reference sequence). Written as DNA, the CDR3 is TGTGCCAGCAGTTGGGAACCAGGGGTTCAGCCCCAGCATTTT. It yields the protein CASSWEPGVQPQHF.

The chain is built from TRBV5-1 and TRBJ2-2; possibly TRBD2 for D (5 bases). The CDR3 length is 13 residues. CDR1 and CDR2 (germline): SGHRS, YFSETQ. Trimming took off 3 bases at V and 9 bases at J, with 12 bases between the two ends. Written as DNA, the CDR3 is TGCGCCAGCAGCTACAACGCGGGCAGGGAGCTGTTTTTT. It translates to CASSYNAGRELFF.

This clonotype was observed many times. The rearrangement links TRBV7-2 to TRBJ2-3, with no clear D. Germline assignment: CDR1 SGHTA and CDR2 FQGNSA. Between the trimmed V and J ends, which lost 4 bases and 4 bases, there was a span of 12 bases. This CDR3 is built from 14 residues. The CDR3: CASSSRTHPDTQYF. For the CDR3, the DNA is TGTGCCAGCAGCTCCAGGACCCATCCAGATACGCAGTATTTT. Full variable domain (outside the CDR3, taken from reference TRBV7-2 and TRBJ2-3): GAGVSQSPSNKVTEKGKDVELRCDPISGHTALYWYRQSLGQGLEFLIYFQGNSAPDKSGLPSDRFSAERTGGSVSTLTIQRTQQEDSAVYLCASSSRTHPDTQYFGPGTRLTVL.

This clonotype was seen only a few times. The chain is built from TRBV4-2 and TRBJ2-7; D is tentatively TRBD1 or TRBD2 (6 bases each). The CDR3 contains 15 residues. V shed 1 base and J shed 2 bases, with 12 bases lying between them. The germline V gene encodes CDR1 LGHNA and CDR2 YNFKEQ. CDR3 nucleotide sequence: TGTGCCAGCAGCCAAGCCTCGGGGGCCCCCTACGAGCAGTACTTC. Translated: CASSQASGAPYEQYF.